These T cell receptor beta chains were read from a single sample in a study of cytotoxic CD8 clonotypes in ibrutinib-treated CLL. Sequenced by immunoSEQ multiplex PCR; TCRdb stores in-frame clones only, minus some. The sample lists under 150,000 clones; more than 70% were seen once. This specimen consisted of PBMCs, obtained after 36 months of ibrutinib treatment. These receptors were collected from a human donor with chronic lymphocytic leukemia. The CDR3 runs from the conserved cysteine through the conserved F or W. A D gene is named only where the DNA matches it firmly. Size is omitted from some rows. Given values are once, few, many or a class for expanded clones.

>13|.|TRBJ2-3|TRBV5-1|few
TGCGCCAGCAGCTCGAGGCCCACAGATACGCAGTATTTT
CASSSRPTDTQYF
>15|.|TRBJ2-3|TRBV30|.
TGTGCCTGGAGTGTGCAGTTGGGCGCGATAGATACGCAGTATTTT
CAWSVQLGAIDTQYF
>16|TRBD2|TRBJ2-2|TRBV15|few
TGTGCCACCAGCAGAGGACTAGCCTTGAACACCGGGGAGCTGTTTTTT
CATSRGLALNTGELFF
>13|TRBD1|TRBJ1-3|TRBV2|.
TGTGCCAGCAGCAGGACAGGTGGAAACACCATATATTTT
CASSRTGGNTIYF
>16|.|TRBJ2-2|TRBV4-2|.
TGTGCCAGCAGCCAAAAGGTCTCCTCGAACACCGGGGAGCTGTTTTTT
CASSQKVSSNTGELFF
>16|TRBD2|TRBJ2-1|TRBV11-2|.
TGTGCCAGCAGCACGGCCTCGGCGGGAGGGCTGGTTGAGCAGTTCTTC
CASSTASAGGLVEQFF
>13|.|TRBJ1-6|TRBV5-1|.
TGCGCCAGCAGCCCGGTTGAGGATTCACCCCTCCACTTT
CASSPVEDSPLHF
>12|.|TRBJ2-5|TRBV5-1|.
TGCGCCAGCAGCTTGGCGAAAGAGACCCAGTACTTC
CASSLAKETQYF
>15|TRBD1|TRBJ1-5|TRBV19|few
TGTGCCAGTAGCCTTAGGGGGCGAGGCAATCAGCCCCAGCATTTT
CASSLRGRGNQPQHF
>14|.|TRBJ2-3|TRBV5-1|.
TGCGCCAGCAGCCCCCGGCCTAGCGTCGATACGCAGTATTTT
CASSPRPSVDTQYF
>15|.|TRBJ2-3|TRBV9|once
TGTGCCAGCAGCCCCCGCGAGGTACTAAAGGATACGCAGTATTTT
CASSPREVLKDTQYF
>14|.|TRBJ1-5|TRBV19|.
TGTGCCAGTAGTATAGATTCTTTTAATCAGCCCCAGCATTTT
CASSIDSFNQPQHF
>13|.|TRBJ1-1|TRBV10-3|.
TGTGCCATCAGTGAGCAGTCGAACACTGAAGCTTTCTTT
CAISEQSNTEAFF
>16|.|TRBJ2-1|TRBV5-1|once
TGCGCCAGCAGCACCACTGAGGCGGGCGAATACAATGAGCAGTTCTTC
CASSTTEAGEYNEQFF
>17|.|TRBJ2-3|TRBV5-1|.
TGCGCCAGCAGCCCCCGTGCTCGGCGGCCAGGCACAGATACGCAGTATTTT
CASSPRARRPGTDTQYF
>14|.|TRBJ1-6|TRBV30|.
TGTGCCTGGAGTCGGGAGACGAGAGATTCACCCCTCCACTTT
CAWSRETRDSPLHF
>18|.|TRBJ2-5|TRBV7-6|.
TGTGCCAGCAGCTTAGCAGGCTATGGGGCCCAGAGAGGAGAGACCCAGTACTTC
CASSLAGYGAQRGETQYF
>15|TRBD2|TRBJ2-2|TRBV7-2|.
TGTGCCAGCAGCCCAAGACTAGCGGGGTCGGGGGAGCTGTTTTTT
CASSPRLAGSGELFF
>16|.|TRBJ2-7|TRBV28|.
TGTGCCAGCAGGTCCCCACTGAGGACGCGGTCCTACGAGCAGTACTTC
CASRSPLRTRSYEQYF
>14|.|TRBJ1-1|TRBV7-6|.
TGTGCCAGCAGCGTCGGGACGGCGAACACTGAAGCTTTCTTT
CASSVGTANTEAFF
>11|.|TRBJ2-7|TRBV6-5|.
TGTGCCAGCAGCGCGAGCAACGAGCAGTACTTC
CASSASNEQYF
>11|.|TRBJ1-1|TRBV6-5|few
TGTGCCAGCAGATTTCGTGGGGGAGCTTTCTTT
CASRFRGGAFF
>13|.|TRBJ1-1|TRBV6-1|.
TGTGCCAGCATTTTAAGACAGAACACTGAAGCTTTCTTT
CASILRQNTEAFF
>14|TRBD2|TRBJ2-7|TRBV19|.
TGTGCCAGTAGTATGAAGCGGGGGTCCTACGAGCAGTACTTC
CASSMKRGSYEQYF
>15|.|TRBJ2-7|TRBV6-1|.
TGTGCCAGCATCTACCGGGACAATGAGGTCGGCGAGCAGTACTTC
CASIYRDNEVGEQYF
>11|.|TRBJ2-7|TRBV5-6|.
TGTGCCAGCAGCATAAACTACGAGCAGTACTTC
CASSINYEQYF
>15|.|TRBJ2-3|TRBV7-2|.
TGTGCCAGCAGGCCTACGAACTCCGGCACAGATACGCAGTATTTT
CASRPTNSGTDTQYF
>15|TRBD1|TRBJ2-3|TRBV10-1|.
TGCGCCAGCGGACACAGGGGGGCCCGCACAGATACGCAGTATTTT
CASGHRGARTDTQYF